Each of the 32 T cell receptor beta chains below was sequenced from the same sample in a study of shared clonotypes between healthy human individuals. Sequencing used immunoSEQ multiplex PCR; TCRdb keeps in-frame clones, though not all of them. This sample yields approximately 1.9 million clones, of which approximately 92% are seen a single time; around 1.8% belongs to the top ten. Terminally differentiated effector memory CD45RA+ cells were excluded from the naive CD8 cells, which were CD45RO-negative and positively selected for CCR7. Source material: naive CD8+ T cells from PBMCs. The receptors here all came from a man younger than 35 in good health. Some clones in this sample may be carry-over from other donors' samples.

The rearrangement uses TRBV28 and TRBJ1-2, with 8 bases that match TRBD1. There are 16 residues in the CDR3. The V segment lost 4 bases and the J segment 5 bases; nucleotides outside the gene matches: 12. Germline lookup yields CDR1 MDHEN and CDR2 SYDVKM. This chain's CDR3 is CASSSSGQGSEYGYTF. The CDR3 DNA is TGTGCCAGCAGTTCCTCCGGACAGGGAAGTGAGTATGGCTACACCTTC.

Only one count was recorded for this clone. DNA for the CDR3: TGTGCCAGTAGTATTCTTACAGGCCCTGGAAACACCATATATTTT. This sequence encodes CASSILTGPGNTIYF. The chain uses TRBV19 and TRBJ1-3, with a possible D match to TRBD1 (5 bases). V lost 3 bases, J lost 2 bases, and 11 bases lay in between. This CDR3 spans 15 amino acids. Germline loops: CDR1 LNHDA, CDR2 SQIVND (reference sequence). Supplemented by reference TRBV19 and TRBJ1-3, the full variable domain reads DGGITQSPKYLFRKEGQNVTLSCEQNLNHDAMYWYRQDPGQGLRLIYYSQIVNDFQKGDIAEGYSVSREKKESFPLTVTSAQKNPTAFYLCASSILTGPGNTIYFGEGSWLTVV.

The J gene is TRBJ1-1, the V gene TRBV5-1, with 10 bases matching TRBD1. Germline V gene data show CDR1 as SGHRS and CDR2 as YFSETQ. The V and J ends lost 0 bases and 6 bases, in that order; junction bases with no gene match: 11. This CDR3 region has 17 residues. The DNA of the CDR3 is TGCGCCAGCAGCTTGGTAGTTATGAGACAGGGGGCGTCTGAAGCTTTCTTT. Protein: CASSLVVMRQGASEAFF.

This clone showed up just a few times. The gene calls are TRBV9 and TRBJ2-1; D is perhaps TRBD1 (6 bases). The CDR3 contains 13 residues. Germline CDR1 SGDLS, CDR2 YYNGEE. Trimming pared 3 bases from V and 6 bases from J, leaving 10 bases between. Here the CDR3 reads CASSDHRVNEQFF. In DNA, the CDR3 is TGTGCCAGCAGCGACCACAGGGTCAATGAGCAGTTCTTC.

V and J are TRBV7-6 and TRBJ2-2, with a tentative D call TRBD1 (5 bases). Germline CDR1 is SGHVS and CDR2 is FNYEAQ. The CDR3 consists of 13 residues. The V gene lost 3 bases and the J gene lost 4 bases, with 6 bases spanning the gap. Here the CDR3 DNA reads TGTGCCAGCAGCTTGGGGCGCACCGGGGAGCTGTTTTTT. Protein product: CASSLGRTGELFF.

This chain joins TRBV7-6 and TRBJ2-7; D may be TRBD2 (6 bases). The germline V gene encodes CDR1 SGHVS and CDR2 FNYEAQ. The CDR3 runs 15 residues. Trimming removed 5 bases from V and 0 bases from J, with 14 bases in between. This CDR3 reads CASSMSSGLSYEQYF. CDR3 coding DNA: TGTGCCAGCAGCATGAGTAGCGGACTCTCCTACGAGCAGTACTTC.

The chain joins TRBV25-1 to TRBJ2-7; TRBD1 agrees at 7 bases. Germline CDR1 reads MGHDK; CDR2 reads SYGVNS. The CDR3 covers 15 residues. V lost 5 bases and J lost 0; bases outside the gene matches: 7. In DNA, the CDR3 is TGTGCCAGCAGTTTCACAGGGGCTTACTCCTACGAGCAGTACTTC. As protein: CASSFTGAYSYEQYF.

CDR3 DNA sequence: TGTGCCAGCAGCTTAGTAGGGGACGGAATTTCCTACGAGCAGTACTTC. Protein product: CASSLVGDGISYEQYF. The chain employs TRBV7-6 and TRBJ2-7, with D perhaps matching TRBD1 or TRBD2 (5 bases each). The CDR3 totals 16 residues. V was trimmed by 1 base and J by 1 base, leaving 14 bases between them. Germline CDR1 and CDR2: SGHVS and FNYEAQ.

The chain recombines TRBV28 with TRBJ2-5; 8 bases fit TRBD2. The CDR3 has 14 residues. Per germline, CDR1 MDHEN and CDR2 SYDVKM. Trimming took 8 bases from V and 9 from J; bases not matched to a gene: 14. The CDR3 DNA reads as TGTGCCAGCCGGGCGGCCGGGGGGGTGAGGTCCCAGTACTTC. It is translated as CASRAAGGVRSQYF.

The chain couples TRBV10-1 to TRBJ2-1; TRBD2 agrees at 10 bases. The CDR3 covers 15 residues. Trimming cost V 6 bases and J 9 bases; bases outside gene matches: 11. Germline loops: CDR1 WNHNN, CDR2 SYGVQD (reference sequence). The CDR3 DNA sequence: TGCGCCAGCAGCCCGAGCGGGAGGGCGTTCGTTGAGCAGTTCTTC. As protein: CASSPSGRAFVEQFF.

V and J are TRBV27 and TRBJ2-7; no clear D gene. Germline values: CDR1 MNHEY, CDR2 SMNVEV (reference sequence). V gave up 0 bases and J gave up 2 bases, with 14 bases separating them. The CDR3 contains 16 residues. CDR3 DNA sequence: TGTGCCAGCAGTTTATCTTCCGGGTATGGAACCTACGAGCAGTACTTC. Amino acid sequence: CASSLSSGYGTYEQYF.

The chain couples TRBV27 to TRBJ2-5; tentatively, D is TRBD1 or TRBD2 (6 bases each). This CDR3 spans 16 amino acids. The ends were cut back, 0 bases at V and 1 base at J, with 12 bases in the middle. Germline CDR1 reads MNHEY; CDR2 reads SMNVEV (reference sequence). The CDR3, as DNA: TGTGCCAGCAGTTTATCCCCGGGGGCCTCCCAAGAGACCCAGTACTTC. Translating it yields CASSLSPGASQETQYF.

The chain combines TRBV28 with TRBJ2-7; D call uncertain. Germline-derived CDR1 and CDR2 are MDHEN and SYDVKM. Between the trimmed V and J ends, which lost 2 bases and 2 bases, there was a span of 10 bases. This CDR3 contains 14 residues. This CDR3 is CASSLTATAYEQYF. The CDR3 DNA reads TGTGCCAGCAGTTTAACGGCCACCGCCTACGAGCAGTACTTC. Full variable domain (outside the CDR3, taken from reference TRBV28 and TRBJ2-7): DVKVTQSSRYLVKRTGEKVFLECVQDMDHENMFWYRQDPGLGLRLIYFSYDVKMKEKGDIPEGYSVSREKKERFSLILESASTNQTSMYLCASSLTATAYEQYFGPGTRLTVT.

About this clone itself: Other DNA sequences within the sample encode an identical CDR3. J is TRBJ1-1 and V is TRBV27; D not resolved. CDR1 is MNHEY, CDR2 SMNVEV, per germline (reference sequence). The V gene lost 5 bases and the J gene lost 4 bases, with 11 bases spanning the gap. The CDR3 extends over 13 amino acids. The CDR3 bases are TGTGCCAGCAGTCCACGGCTCGGCACTGAAGCTTTCTTT. The encoded protein is CASSPRLGTEAFF.

The chain couples TRBV2 to TRBJ1-5; D is unclear. Germline CDR1 reads SNHLY; CDR2 reads FYNNEI. This CDR3 has 14 residues. V was shortened by 7 bases and J by 4 bases, with 14 bases between the two germline ends. The CDR3 coding sequence is TGTGCCAGCAATGACGCGGAGGGAAATCAGCCCCAGCATTTT. Its translation: CASNDAEGNQPQHF.

For this clone: The same CDR3 arises from other DNA sequences in this sample as well. The chain uses TRBV7-9 and TRBJ1-1, with D uncertain. Germline V gene sequence: CDR1 SEHNR, CDR2 FQNEAQ (reference sequence). The CDR3 has 13 residues. V lost 5 bases, J lost 0 bases, and 7 bases lay in between. CDR3: CASSPALNTEAFF. DNA for the CDR3: TGTGCCAGCAGCCCTGCACTGAACACTGAAGCTTTCTTT. The full variable domain, with the rest looked up from reference TRBV7-9 and TRBJ1-1, is DTGVSQNPRHKITKRGQNVTFRCDPISEHNRLYWYRQTLGQGPEFLTYFQNEAQLEKSRLLSDRFSAERPKGSFSTLEIQRTEQGDSAMYLCASSPALNTEAFFGQGTRLTVV.

The chain links TRBV28 to TRBJ1-1; no clear D gene. From germline, CDR1 is MDHEN and CDR2 SYDVKM. With 5 bases removed from V and 6 bases from J, the gap between germline ends came to 19 bases. The CDR3 has 15 residues. The CDR3 DNA reads TGTGCCAGCAGTAGCCCCCGGGTTTTAGGTTCTGAAGCTTTCTTT. It encodes CASSSPRVLGSEAFF.

V gene TRBV29-1 combines with J gene TRBJ2-7; 10 bases are shared with TRBD2. The CDR3 consists of 13 residues. With V trimmed by 6 bases and J by 5 bases, 7 bases remained unmatched. Germline assignment: CDR1 SQVTM and CDR2 ANQGSEA. The CDR3 coding sequence is TGCAGCGTGCTAGCGGGAGTTGGCGACGAGCAGTACTTC. This gives the protein CSVLAGVGDEQYF.

This clone was counted once. The gene calls are TRBV1 and TRBJ2-2; TRBD2 is the table's D call and was not checked against the DNA. TRBV1 corresponds to a pseudogene. This CDR3 is 16 amino acids long. CDR3 sequence (DNA): TGCACCAGCAGCCATCATAGCGGGATGGAGGACGGGGAGCTGTTTTTT. It is translated as CTSSHHSGMEDGELFF.

The chain recombines TRBV5-5 with TRBJ2-1; D unresolved. Trimming pared 0 bases from V and 8 bases from J, leaving 12 bases between. This CDR3 region has 14 residues. CDR1 and CDR2 from the germline V gene are SGHKS and YYEKEE (reference sequence). CDR3 in DNA: TGTGCCAGCAGCTTGGCCCCCCCTGGCGATGAGCAGTTCTTC. This encodes CASSLAPPGDEQFF.

The rearrangement joins TRBV28 to TRBJ2-5, with 11 positions matching TRBD2. In germline, CDR1 is MDHEN, CDR2 SYDVKM. V trimming: 6 bases; J trimming: 4 bases; junction bases outside the gene matches: 7. This CDR3 has 15 amino acids. CDR3 region: CASSVLAGAGETQYF. DNA of the CDR3: TGTGCCAGCAGCGTACTAGCGGGAGCGGGAGAGACCCAGTACTTC.

A few counts support this clone. The chain combines TRBV5-1 with TRBJ1-1; TRBD1 agrees at 7 bases. Germline CDR1 is SGHRS and CDR2 is YFSETQ. There are 15 residues in the CDR3. V gave up 4 bases and J gave up 1 base; unmatched junction bases: 7. CDR3 sequence reads: CASSPRQGRNTEAFF. Here the CDR3 DNA reads TGCGCCAGCAGCCCTCGACAGGGAAGGAACACTGAAGCTTTCTTT.

This clone was seen a single time. The rearrangement joins TRBV13 to TRBJ2-1, with TRBD2 matching 12 bases. Germline-derived CDR1 and CDR2 are PRHDT and FYEKMQ (reference sequence). Trimming at V came to 5 bases and at J to 5 bases, leaving 4 bases not matched to a gene. The CDR3 length is 15 residues. CDR3: CASSERLAGDNEQFF. The CDR3, as DNA: TGTGCCAGCAGCGAACGACTAGCGGGGGACAATGAGCAGTTCTTC.

The rearrangement joins TRBV6-6 to TRBJ2-1; TRBD2 matches 8 bases. The CDR3 is 15 residues long. Germline-derived CDR1 and CDR2 are MNHNY and SVGAGI (reference sequence). V was pared by 6 bases and J by 3 bases, with 7 bases of the junction left unmatched. For the CDR3, the DNA is TGTGCCAGCAGCGCGAAGGGACTAGGCTACAATGAGCAGTTCTTC. This translates into CASSAKGLGYNEQFF.

The gene calls are TRBV9 and TRBJ1-5; no clear D gene. The CDR3 spans 14 residues. V lost 3 bases, J lost 9 bases, and 16 bases lay in between. Germline values: CDR1 SGDLS, CDR2 YYNGEE. CDR3 residues: CASSADGRLWPQHF. CDR3 coding DNA: TGTGCCAGCAGCGCGGACGGTAGATTGTGGCCCCAGCATTTT.

The V gene is TRBV5-1, the J gene TRBJ1-1, with D possibly matching TRBD1 (6 bases). This CDR3 is 15 amino acids long. Germline V lookup: CDR1 SGHRS, CDR2 YFSETQ. V gave up 2 bases and J gave up 5 bases, with 16 bases separating them. The CDR3 protein is CASSFGQGFYTEAFF. The CDR3 coding sequence is TGCGCCAGCAGCTTTGGCCAGGGGTTTTATACTGAAGCTTTCTTT. The whole variable domain, remainder taken from reference TRBV5-1 and TRBJ1-1, is KAGVTQTPRYLIKTRGQQVTLSCSPISGHRSVSWYQQTPGQGLQFLFEYFSETQRNKGNFPGRFSGRQFSNSRSEMNVSTLELGDSALYLCASSFGQGFYTEAFFGQGTRLTVV.

The rearrangement joins TRBV15 to TRBJ2-7, with 10 nucleotides matching TRBD1. Germline lookup yields CDR1 LNHNV and CDR2 YYDKDF (reference sequence). V shed 5 bases and J 7 bases; nucleotides not matched to a gene: 14. CDR3 length: 16 amino acids. The CDR3 sequence is CATSPKKIDRGREQYF. The CDR3 region has the DNA TGTGCCACCAGCCCTAAAAAAATAGACAGGGGGCGGGAGCAGTACTTC.

V and J are TRBV9 and TRBJ2-2; D possibly uses TRBD1 or TRBD2 (6 bases each). Germline loops: CDR1 SGDLS, CDR2 YYNGEE. The V end was cut by 0 bases, the J end by 5 bases, with 14 bases between. The CDR3 is 16 amino acids. The CDR3 coding sequence is TGTGCCAGCAGCGTAGCTGGGCAGGGGAGGACCGGGGAGCTGTTTTTT. Protein sequence: CASSVAGQGRTGELFF. The full variable domain, rest sourced from reference TRBV9 and TRBJ2-2, is DSGVTQTPKHLITATGQRVTLRCSPRSGDLSVYWYQQSLDQGLQFLIQYYNGEERAKGNILERFSAQQFPDLHSELNLSSLELGDSALYFCASSVAGQGRTGELFFGEGSRLTVL.

The genes are TRBV4-1 and TRBJ2-1, with D tentatively TRBD1 (5 bases). V lost 3 bases and J lost 0, with 12 bases in between. The CDR3 contains 16 residues. CDR1 is MGHRA and CDR2 is YSYEKL in the germline V gene. The CDR3 DNA is TGCGCCAGCAGCCATTTACAGGATAGCTCCTACAATGAGCAGTTCTTC. Protein product: CASSHLQDSSYNEQFF.

This clone was seen just once. The sample has other DNA sequences that encode this CDR3 too. The J gene is TRBJ2-7, the V gene TRBV28, with D maybe TRBD1 (6 bases). Germline V gene lookup returns CDR1 MDHEN and CDR2 SYDVKM. This CDR3 is 13 amino acids long. The V gene lost 6 bases and the J gene lost 7 bases, with 16 bases spanning the gap. CDR3 in amino acids: CASSFRQVGEQYF. In DNA, the CDR3 is TGTGCCAGCAGCTTTCGACAGGTGGGGGAGCAGTACTTC.

In its sample, this clone was seen once. The CDR3 spells CASSAPPRYEQYF. Written as DNA, the CDR3 is TGTGCCAGCAGCGCGCCACCTCGGTACGAGCAGTACTTC. The V call is TRBV9, the J call TRBJ2-7, with unresolved D. V shed 3 bases and J shed 4 bases, with 11 bases lying between them. The CDR3 loop spans 13 amino acids. Germline CDR1 SGDLS, CDR2 YYNGEE.

V usage is TRBV19 and J usage is TRBJ1-5, with D uncertain. The germline V and J ends were trimmed by 5 bases and 1 base, with 27 bases remaining between them. This CDR3 has 20 residues. CDR1 LNHDA and CDR2 SQIVND come from the germline V gene (reference sequence). This chain's CDR3 is CASSPPLGRYQVHSNQPQHF. The CDR3 DNA reads as TGTGCCAGTAGTCCCCCCTTGGGCAGGTACCAGGTACACAGCAATCAGCCCCAGCATTTT.